The 30 T cell receptor beta chains below all came from one sample that was sequenced in a study of response to subunit inactivated influenza vaccine. In TCRdb, the RT-PCR reads were re-called with MiXCR into one record per CDR3 protein. The table includes some 500,000 distinct CDR3 sequences, 16% detected once. This material consisted of CD4+ T cells sorted from PBMCs, taken around 25 months after vaccination. These receptors originate from a man between 50 and 69 years old who received an inactivated influenza vaccine.

The chain joins TRBV4-1 to TRBJ2-1, with no clear D. From germline, CDR1 is MGHRA and CDR2 YSYEKL. The V end was cut by 2 bases, the J end by 5 bases, with 16 bases between. The CDR3 is made up of 16 amino acids. The CDR3 is CASSQTSGPIHNEQFF. The CDR3 nucleotides are TGCGCCAGCAGCCAAACGTCTGGGCCCATCCACAATGAGCAGTTCTTC.

This clonotype has just a few counts. The chain has TRBV24-1 and TRBJ2-2; 7 nucleotides agree with TRBD1. Unmatched junction bases numbered 6, after V lost 11 bases and J lost 1 base. Germline V gene sequence: CDR1 KGHDR, CDR2 SFDVKD. The CDR3 extends over 14 amino acids. The CDR3 DNA sequence: TGTGCCATTGGGCGACAGGGGAACACCGGGGAGCTGTTTTTT. This sequence encodes CAIGRQGNTGELFF.

The chain is built from TRBV7-2 and TRBJ1-1; D is possibly TRBD1 (6 bases). V dropped 5 bases and J dropped 4 bases, with 23 bases sitting between them. The CDR3 covers 17 residues. From germline, CDR1 is SGHTA and CDR2 FQGNSA. The CDR3 DNA reads TGTGCCAGCAGCCCACGGCTCAACAGGGTGAGGTCCACTGAAGCTTTCTTT. Protein: CASSPRLNRVRSTEAFF.

Written as DNA, the CDR3 is TGCAGCGTTGAAGCGAGACAGGGATGGTGGTACGAGCAGTACTTC. This gives the protein CSVEARQGWWYEQYF. The J gene is TRBJ2-7, the V gene TRBV29-1, with 7 bases identical to TRBD1. The junction had 10 bases not matched to a gene; V was cut back by 1 base and J by 4 bases. The CDR3 is 15 amino acids. Germline V CDR1 and CDR2: SQVTM, ANQGSEA.

V gene TRBV10-3 combines with J gene TRBJ1-6; the D gene is possibly TRBD1 (6 bases). V shed 5 bases and J shed 9 bases, with 35 bases lying between them. CDR3 size: 21 residues. Per the germline V gene, CDR1 is ENHRY and CDR2 is SYGVKD. The CDR3 here is CAISPGPGQTDVRIRGSPLHF. In DNA, the CDR3 is TGTGCCATCAGTCCAGGACCGGGACAAACAGACGTCAGGATAAGAGGTTCACCCCTCCACTTT.

Here the CDR3 DNA reads TGTGCCAGCAGTTACAGGGGGCCAAACTACGAGCAGTACTTC. Protein product: CASSYRGPNYEQYF. The gene calls are TRBV6-2 or TRBV6-3 and TRBJ2-7; TRBD1 agrees at 7 bases. V was clipped by 2 bases and J by 3 bases; unmatched bases: 4. This CDR3 comprises 14 residues. The V gene's germline CDR1 is MNHEY and CDR2 SVGEGT.

The chain recombines TRBV28 with TRBJ1-2; 7 nucleotides agree with TRBD1. Germline CDR1 and CDR2: MDHEN and SYDVKM. The CDR3 loop spans 13 amino acids. V dropped 5 bases and J dropped 1; count of bases not matched to a gene: 1. In nucleotides, the CDR3 is TGTGCCAGCAGTGGGACAGATAACTATGGCTACACCTTC. It codes for CASSGTDNYGYTF.

This clonotype was observed many times. The chain is built from TRBV7-2 and TRBJ2-2, with D perhaps TRBD1 (6 bases). There are 15 residues in the CDR3. Deletions cut 7 bases from V and 5 bases from J, with 17 bases between. Germline CDR1 is SGHTA and CDR2 is FQGNSA. The CDR3 nucleotides are TGTGCCAGCACACAGGGTACCCTTAAGACCGGGGAGCTGTTTTTT. Translating gives CASTQGTLKTGELFF.

The J gene is TRBJ2-3, the V gene TRBV20-1, with TRBD2 matching over 16 bases. Germline V lookup: CDR1 DFQATT, CDR2 SNEGSKA (reference sequence). Unmatched junction bases numbered 3, after V lost 5 bases and J lost 4 bases. The CDR3 contains 15 residues. CDR3 sequence: CSAVGTSGRADTQYF. Written as DNA, the CDR3 is TGCAGTGCTGTAGGGACTAGCGGGAGGGCAGATACGCAGTATTTT.

This clonotype turned up a few times. The chain's CDR3 is CSVEGGLAGAFEQFF. As DNA, the CDR3 is TGCAGCGTTGAAGGCGGACTAGCGGGAGCTTTTGAGCAGTTCTTC. The V gene is TRBV29-1, the J gene TRBJ2-1, with 13 bases lining up with TRBD2. Germline CDR1 and CDR2: SQVTM and ANQGSEA. This CDR3 region has 15 residues. The ends lost 1 base at V and 9 bases at J; junction bases unmatched: 6.

This clonotype was counted ten times or more. This chain uses TRBV12-3 or TRBV12-4 with TRBJ1-5; D remains ambiguous. Trimming cost V 1 base and J 7 bases, with 8 bases left between them. There are 13 residues in the CDR3. CDR3 sequence: CASSLGVRQPQHF. CDR3 nucleotide sequence: TGTGCCAGCAGTTTAGGGGTGAGGCAGCCCCAGCATTTT.

Here the CDR3 DNA reads TGTGCCAGCAGTGTTCACGGGGCCAAAGAGCAGTACTTC. Residues: CASSVHGAKEQYF. The chain couples TRBV25-1 to TRBJ2-7; D could derive from TRBD1 or TRBD2 (5 bases each). The V end lost 4 bases, the J end lost 7 bases, and 14 bases lay between the germline ends. The CDR3 totals 13 residues. In germline, CDR1 is MGHDK, CDR2 SYGVNS.

The chain couples TRBV19 to TRBJ2-4; D could derive from TRBD1 or TRBD2 (6 bases each). Germline CDR1 and CDR2: LNHDA and SQIVND (reference sequence). The CDR3 loop spans 15 amino acids. The V end was cut by 3 bases, the J end by 2 bases, with 11 bases between. Here the CDR3 reads CASSMEGVSKNIQYF. CDR3 nucleotides: TGTGCCAGTAGTATGGAGGGGGTCTCCAAAAACATTCAGTACTTC.

There are a few counts of this clonotype. The CDR3 bases are TGCAGTGCTAGAAACCCGACCTCTAGCACAGATACGCAGTATTTT. As protein: CSARNPTSSTDTQYF. The chain uses TRBV20-1 and TRBJ2-3; D call uncertain. Germline CDR1 DFQATT, CDR2 SNEGSKA (reference sequence). The V gene lost 2 bases and the J gene lost 0 bases, with 12 bases spanning the gap. The CDR3 covers 15 residues.

This clonotype appeared a few times. The V gene is TRBV5-6, the J gene TRBJ2-5; D not certain. CDR1 is SGHDT and CDR2 is YYEEEE in the germline V gene. The V and J ends lost 4 bases and 5 bases respectively, with 9 bases between them. The CDR3 covers 12 residues. The CDR3 loop reads CASSVALETQYF. The CDR3 coding sequence is TGTGCCAGCAGCGTGGCCCTGGAGACCCAGTACTTC.

As to this clonotype: Just one base apart from a much larger clone, this may be a read error. This chain's CDR3 is CSARPRGQYGYTF. CDR3 bases: TGCAGTGCTAGACCACGGGGGCAGTATGGCTACACCTTC. The J gene is TRBJ1-2, the V gene TRBV20-1; TRBD1 might be the D (6 bases). The CDR3 runs 13 residues. Deletions cut 2 bases from V and 5 bases from J, with 12 bases between. Germline CDR1 and CDR2: DFQATT and SNEGSKA (reference sequence).

This clonotype was counted ten times or more. The chain employs TRBV28 and TRBJ2-2; the match to TRBD2 covers 12 bases. V lost 3 bases to trimming and J lost 8 bases; unmatched junction nucleotides: 10. The CDR3 consists of 17 residues. Per germline, CDR1 MDHEN and CDR2 SYDVKM. The CDR3 spells CASSLLAGGPYGGELFF. The CDR3, as DNA: TGTGCCAGCAGTTTGCTAGCGGGAGGGCCCTACGGTGGGGAGCTGTTTTTT.

This clonotype appeared a few times. This chain uses TRBV19 with TRBJ1-1, with 7 bases matching TRBD1. The CDR3 covers 14 residues. V was pared by 5 bases and J by 4 bases, with 7 bases of the junction left unmatched. CDR1 is LNHDA and CDR2 is SQIVND in the germline V gene (reference sequence). DNA of the CDR3: TGTGCCAGTAGTCGACAGGGCGGCGGCACTGAAGCTTTCTTT. Encoded protein: CASSRQGGGTEAFF.

The chain employs TRBV25-1 and TRBJ2-1, with TRBD2 as a possible D gene (5 bases). This CDR3 is 15 amino acids long. V lost 7 bases and J 4 bases, leaving 17 bases between the germline ends. Germline V gene sequence: CDR1 MGHDK, CDR2 SYGVNS. The CDR3 DNA is TGTGCCAGCAACGAAGGACTGAGTGGATACAATGAGCAGTTCTTC. This sequence encodes CASNEGLSGYNEQFF. Full variable domain (rest looked up from reference TRBV25-1 and TRBJ2-1): EADIYQTPRYLVIGTGKKITLECSQTMGHDKMYWYQQDPGMELHLIHYSYGVNSTEKGDLSSESTVSRIRTEHFPLTLESARPSHTSQYLCASNEGLSGYNEQFFGPGTRLTVL.

This chain connects TRBV9 to TRBJ1-4; TRBD1 agrees at 8 bases. V lost 3 bases, J lost 6 bases, and 1 base stayed unmatched. This CDR3 has 13 amino acids. The germline CDR1 and CDR2 sequences are SGDLS and YYNGEE. The CDR3 DNA reads as TGTGCCAGCAGCGGGACAGGGTATGAAAAACTGTTTTTT. Protein sequence: CASSGTGYEKLFF.

V gene TRBV4-2 combines with J gene TRBJ2-5; the match to TRBD2 covers 8 bases. Germline CDR1 is LGHNA and CDR2 is YNFKEQ. V shed 2 bases, J shed 1 base, and the junction held 6 bases outside the gene matches. CDR3 length: 16 amino acids. CDR3 sequence: CASSQFGGLGQETQYF. DNA of the CDR3: TGTGCCAGCAGCCAATTCGGGGGACTAGGCCAAGAGACCCAGTACTTC.

Only a few counts were recorded for this clonotype. The chain combines TRBV18 with TRBJ1-4, with a weak D call TRBD1 (5 bases). The length of the CDR3 is 15 residues. V lost 5 bases, J lost 3 bases, and 13 bases lay in between. Germline V lookup: CDR1 KGHSH, CDR2 LQKENI. The CDR3 DNA reads as TGTGCCAGCTCATCTCACCGGGGGGCTAATGAAAAACTGTTTTTT. Its protein is CASSSHRGANEKLFF.

This clonotype was counted a few times. J is TRBJ2-5 and V is TRBV5-6, with 10 nucleotides matching TRBD2. The germline gives CDR1 SGHDT, CDR2 YYEEEE. The V and J ends lost 3 bases and 7 bases, in that order; junction bases with no gene match: 9. The CDR3 totals 15 residues. CDR3 DNA: TGTGCCAGCAGCTCTGGACTAGCGGCGACGATGACCCAGTACTTC. It yields the protein CASSSGLAATMTQYF.

This clonotype has at least ten counts. The chain joins TRBV27 to TRBJ1-4; the D gene is possibly TRBD1 (6 bases). Germline V lookup: CDR1 MNHEY, CDR2 SMNVEV (reference sequence). The CDR3 sequence is 15 residues long. The V end was cut by 0 bases, the J end by 7 bases, with 12 bases between. CDR3 amino acids: CASSLSTGGAEKLFF. CDR3 nucleotide sequence: TGTGCCAGCAGTTTATCGACAGGAGGGGCTGAAAAACTGTTTTTT.

This clonotype was observed many times. V usage is TRBV12-3 or TRBV12-4 and J usage is TRBJ2-3; weak D call: TRBD2 (6 bases). V lost 6 bases and J 5 bases, leaving 12 bases between the germline ends. This CDR3 region has 13 residues. This CDR3 reads CASSPGAKDTQYF. For the CDR3, the DNA is TGTGCCAGCAGCCCGGGAGCCAAAGATACGCAGTATTTT.

J is TRBJ2-5 and V is TRBV21-1. TRBV21-1 is a pseudogene locus. The CDR3 has 14 residues. The CDR3 sequence: CASTTDGIQETQYF. CDR3 nucleotides: TGTGCCAGCACCACCGACGGAATCCAAGAGACCCAGTACTTC.

In this sample, this clonotype turned up a few times. The DNA for the CDR3 is TGTGCCAGCAGTTTACAGCGGGGGAATTCCTACAATGAGCAGTTCTTC. This codes for CASSLQRGNSYNEQFF. V gene TRBV12-3 or TRBV12-4 combines with J gene TRBJ2-1; 8 bases are shared with TRBD2. Trimming took 2 bases from V and 1 from J; bases not matched to a gene: 4. CDR3 length: 16 residues.

This clonotype was seen a handful of times. This chain's CDR3 is CASSPPTTGHTGELFF. The CDR3 coding sequence is TGTGCCAGCTCACCACCGACGACAGGGCACACCGGGGAGCTGTTTTTT. The chain is built from TRBV18 and TRBJ2-2, with 7 bases aligning to TRBD1. The CDR3 extends over 16 amino acids. Trimming cost V 0 bases and J 3 bases; bases outside gene matches: 4. Germline CDR1 reads KGHSH; CDR2 reads LQKENI.

This clonotype was observed many times. The chain is built from TRBV20-1 and TRBJ1-3, with no clear D. This CDR3 comprises 12 residues. V was trimmed by 3 bases and J by 4 bases, leaving 7 bases between them. The germline V gene has CDR1 DFQATT and CDR2 SNEGSKA (reference sequence). CDR3 sequence reads: CSASGPGNTIYF. The CDR3, as DNA: TGCAGTGCTAGCGGTCCGGGAAACACCATATATTTT.

This clonotype was counted a few times. This chain links TRBV3-1 with TRBJ2-1; 8 bases line up with TRBD2. There are 16 residues in the CDR3. Germline-derived CDR1 and CDR2 are LGHDT and YNNKEL (reference sequence). V gave up 1 base and J gave up 9 bases; unmatched junction bases: 11. CDR3 in DNA: TGTGCCAGCAGCCAAGCGATGCCGGGAGGGCCCAGTGAGCAGTTCTTC. Protein: CASSQAMPGGPSEQFF.